These 2 T cell receptor beta chains were sequenced from one sample in a study of OX40 agonist ivuxolimab in advanced cancers. This table comes from immunoSEQ multiplex PCR, and its TCRdb copy is limited to in-frame clones, with some not included. The data show roughly 81,000 clones, around 89% seen once. The specimen comprised CD4+ or CD8+ T cells sorted from blood, sampled in a trial of the OX40 agonist ivuxolimab. These receptors came from an adult with an advanced solid tumor such as melanoma, head and neck, liver or kidney cancer.

The chain recombines TRBV19 with TRBJ2-2; 8 nucleotides match TRBD1. V shed 6 bases and J 5 bases; nucleotides not matched to a gene: 11. Germline V gives CDR1 LNHDA, CDR2 SQIVND (reference sequence). The CDR3 is made up of 16 amino acids. CDR3: CASRARRGRETGELFF. In DNA, the CDR3 is TGTGCCAGTAGGGCTCGCAGGGGGCGCGAAACCGGGGAGCTGTTTTTT.

The chain couples TRBV9 to TRBJ2-3, with a weak D call TRBD2 (6 bases). The CDR3 is 14 residues long. Germline V gives CDR1 SGDLS, CDR2 YYNGEE. V was clipped by 4 bases and J by 4 bases, with 13 bases between them. The DNA for the CDR3 is TGTGCCAGCAGCCCAATTGGGGACTCAGATACGCAGTATTTT. It codes for CASSPIGDSDTQYF.